This entry features one TCR beta chain sequence. CD45RO-negative, CCR7-selected cells formed the naive CD8 fraction, which excluded terminally differentiated effector memory CD45RA+ cells. The data were obtained in a study of shared clonotypes between healthy human individuals. Sequenced by immunoSEQ multiplex PCR; TCRdb stores in-frame clones only, minus some. The table lists some 630,000 clones, 95% to 97% of them singletons. Germline CDR1 MGHRA, CDR2 YSYEKL. Trimming shortened V by 1 base and J by 0 bases, and 9 bases separated the two germline ends. The CDR3 covers 15 residues. This clonotype was obtained from a woman in her 30s in good health. The rearrangement uses TRBV4-1 and TRBJ1-1, with a weak D call TRBD1 (5 bases). The sequenced sample consisted of naive CD8+ T cells sorted from blood. CDR3 loop: CASSQVGGLNTEAFF. For the CDR3, the DNA is TGCGCCAGCAGCCAAGTCGGGGGATTGAACACTGAAGCTTTCTTT.